These 11 T cell receptor beta chains originate from one sample sequenced in a study of shared clonotypes between healthy human individuals. Using immunoSEQ multiplex PCR, the repertoire was profiled, and TCRdb retains in-frame clones only, with some absent. This table holds 400,000 to 600,000 clones, roughly 95% found once. Sequencing was performed on naive CD4+ T cells sorted from blood. Subset meaning: CD45RA+ positively selected. The receptors come from a woman aged 25-40 years in good health.

This chain links TRBV10-1 with TRBJ2-1; maybe TRBD2 (5 bases). Trimming cost V 0 bases and J 8 bases, with 11 bases left between them. The CDR3 extends over 14 amino acids. The germline V gene encodes CDR1 WNHNN and CDR2 SYGVQD (reference sequence). Written as DNA, the CDR3 is TGCGCCAGCAGTGAGTCGTGGCCGGGATATGAGCAGTTCTTC. This translates into CASSESWPGYEQFF.

The chain joins TRBV4-2 to TRBJ2-5, with D perhaps TRBD1 (6 bases). V was pared by 3 bases and J by 2 bases, with 13 bases between. Germline-derived CDR1 and CDR2 are LGHNA and YNFKEQ. The CDR3 loop spans 15 amino acids. The CDR3 coding sequence is TGTGCCAGCAGCCATAACAGGGACCCTCAAGAGACCCAGTACTTC. It translates to CASSHNRDPQETQYF.

The V and J genes are TRBV7-9 and TRBJ2-7; 13 bases align to TRBD2. Germline CDR1 SEHNR, CDR2 FQNEAQ (reference sequence). This CDR3 comprises 16 residues. V lost 4 bases to trimming and J lost 2 bases; unmatched junction nucleotides: 5. The CDR3 loop is CASSSQTSGRAYEQYF. As DNA, the CDR3 is TGTGCCAGCAGCTCCCAAACTAGCGGGAGGGCCTACGAGCAGTACTTC.

This chain uses TRBV7-6 with TRBJ2-5; no reliable D call. Trimming removed 3 bases at V and 2 bases at J, with 4 bases between. Germline CDR1 reads SGHVS; CDR2 reads FNYEAQ. This CDR3 contains 12 residues. The chain's CDR3 is CASSFPQETQYF. The CDR3 DNA sequence: TGTGCCAGCAGCTTCCCTCAAGAGACCCAGTACTTC.

J is TRBJ2-4 and V is TRBV5-1, with 7 bases that match TRBD1. After removal of 3 bases from V and 8 bases from J, the junction contained 8 bases not matched to a gene. The CDR3 covers 14 residues. Germline CDR1 reads SGHRS; CDR2 reads YFSETQ. CDR3 nucleotides: TGCGCCAGCAGCTCCGGACAGGAAAGGGACATTCAGTACTTC. As protein: CASSSGQERDIQYF.

This chain joins TRBV9 and TRBJ2-7; possibly TRBD1 for D (5 bases). V gave up 6 bases and J gave up 4 bases, with 14 bases separating them. The germline gives CDR1 SGDLS, CDR2 YYNGEE. CDR3 length: 13 residues. The CDR3 loop reads CASILQGAYEQYF. CDR3 in DNA: TGTGCCAGCATCCTCCAAGGGGCTTACGAGCAGTACTTC.

Of note for this clone: Other nucleotide sequences in the sample specify the same CDR3. The genes are TRBV18 and TRBJ2-1; 11 positions agree with TRBD2. The CDR3 consists of 15 residues. V shed 4 bases, J shed 4 bases, and the junction held 3 bases outside the gene matches. In germline, CDR1 is KGHSH, CDR2 LQKENI. CDR3 amino acids: CASSLTSGSYNEQFF. The CDR3 DNA reads TGTGCCAGCTCACTTACTAGCGGGAGTTACAATGAGCAGTTCTTC.

The V gene is TRBV4-1, the J gene TRBJ1-2, with D hard to call. This CDR3 region has 16 residues. Germline-derived CDR1 and CDR2 are MGHRA and YSYEKL. V was shortened by 3 bases and J by 1 base, with 15 bases between the two germline ends. In DNA form, the CDR3 reads TGCGCCAGCAGCCAGAAACCCTTATCTGGTAACTATGGCTACACCTTC. Translation: CASSQKPLSGNYGYTF.

V is TRBV7-2 and J is TRBJ1-5, with a possible D match to TRBD1 (5 bases). The germline V gene has CDR1 SGHTA and CDR2 FQGNSA. V was pared by 1 base and J by 6 bases, with 16 bases between. The CDR3 sequence is 16 residues long. CDR3 in DNA: TGTGCCAGCAGCTTAGTCCCGGCCTCCGGGGGTCAGCCCCAGCATTTT. It yields the protein CASSLVPASGGQPQHF.

This chain connects TRBV7-8 to TRBJ1-5, with D perhaps TRBD1 (5 bases). This CDR3 comprises 15 residues. The germline gives CDR1 SGHVS, CDR2 FQNEAQ. Trimming shortened V by 5 bases and J by 2 bases, and 13 bases separated the two germline ends. This CDR3 reads CASSPALGGNQPQHF. CDR3 coding DNA: TGTGCCAGCAGCCCGGCCCTGGGGGGCAATCAGCCCCAGCATTTT.

The chain joins TRBV5-1 to TRBJ2-1; TRBD1 might be the D (5 bases). The CDR3 length is 14 residues. The germline CDR1 and CDR2 sequences are SGHRS and YFSETQ. Trimming took 3 bases from V and 5 from J, leaving 12 bases between them. CDR3 region: CASSSRTRNNEQFF. In DNA, the CDR3 is TGCGCCAGCAGCTCCCGGACAAGAAACAATGAGCAGTTCTTC.